The next 2 T cell receptor beta chains were all read from a single sample in a study of blood T cell repertoires in COVID-19. Sequencing used immunoSEQ multiplex PCR; TCRdb keeps in-frame clones, though not all of them. Of 390,000 or so clones in the sample, about 90% were seen once. The sequenced sample consisted of peripheral blood. These receptors originate from a woman between 25 and 40 years old with COVID-19, enrolled during active disease.

The rearrangement links TRBV4-1 to TRBJ2-7; unclear D gene. The V and J ends lost 1 base and 1 base respectively, with 8 bases between them. Germline assignment: CDR1 MGHRA and CDR2 YSYEKL. The CDR3 is made up of 14 amino acids. The CDR3 coding sequence is TGCGCCAGCAGCCAAGTAGAAACGTCCTACGAGCAGTACTTC. It specifies CASSQVETSYEQYF.

The V call is TRBV6-5, the J call TRBJ2-5, with a tentative D call TRBD2 (6 bases). The ends were cut back, 7 bases at V and 2 bases at J, with 14 bases in the middle. Germline lookup yields CDR1 MNHEY and CDR2 SVGAGI. This CDR3 contains 14 residues. In DNA form, the CDR3 reads TGTGCCAGCACCCGGGGAGGTACTCAAGAGACCCAGTACTTC. This gives the protein CASTRGGTQETQYF.